Sequencing of this T cell receptor beta chain was carried out in a study of shared clonotypes between healthy human individuals. The CDR3 covers 16 residues. From germline, CDR1 is SGHKS and CDR2 YYEKEE (reference sequence). V shed 2 bases and J shed 4 bases, with 16 bases lying between them. Sequenced by immunoSEQ multiplex PCR; TCRdb stores in-frame clones only, minus some. The table has 2,500,000 or so clones, 93% seen once. This clonotype originated in a man aged 18-30 years in good health. Some clones in this sample may be carry-over from other donors' samples. The sequencing input was naive CD4+ T cells from PBMCs. The subset is: CD45RA+ positively selected. The J gene is TRBJ1-5, the V gene TRBV5-5, with D maybe TRBD1 (5 bases). In nucleotides, the CDR3 is TGTGCCAGCAGCTTAATTCCAGGGCCCGGTAATCAGCCCCAGCATTTT. It specifies CASSLIPGPGNQPQHF.